This TCR beta chain was found in a study of shared clonotypes between healthy human individuals. V shed 0 bases, J shed 4 bases, and the junction held 4 bases outside the gene matches. The V gene's germline CDR1 is SGHRS and CDR2 YFSETQ. CDR3 length: 15 residues. This clone was seen once. A CD45RA+ naive subset and a CD45RA-negative memory subset were split from CD4+ cells. Some clones are missing from TCRdb's copy, which holds only in-frame ones; the method was immunoSEQ multiplex PCR. The table lists 980,000 or so clones, approximately 80% of them singletons, with roughly 1.5% in the top ten. The chain has TRBV5-1 and TRBJ2-5; TRBD2 agrees at 9 bases. The specimen was memory CD4+ T cells sorted from blood. Subset specified: CD45RA-negative fraction. The sequence derives from a man aged 18 to 30 in good health. The CDR3 coding sequence is TGCGCCAGCAGCTTGGGCAATAGCGGGGGAGAGACCCAGTACTTC. This encodes CASSLGNSGGETQYF.